Below are 29 T cell receptor beta chains sequenced from a single sample in a study of blood T cells in healthy people across ages. Primers used in a second PCR of roughly 7 to 12 cycles were a sample-barcoded 5' primer and a J-beta primer mix. TCRdb passed the 5' RACE reads through MiXCR, listing each CDR3 protein once. The sample has 1.5 million to 1.9 million distinct CDR3 sequences; about 42% are singletons. Sequences were obtained from blood. The receptors were sampled from a woman aged 18-30 years in good health.

The chain is built from TRBV2 and TRBJ1-3; D gene ambiguous. Trimming pared 6 bases from V and 0 bases from J, leaving 12 bases between. Germline V gene data show CDR1 as SNHLY and CDR2 as FYNNEI. This CDR3 is built from 15 residues. CDR3 DNA: TGTGCCAGCAGCGGGCAGGTGACCTCTGGAAACACCATATATTTT. Translated: CASSGQVTSGNTIYF.

This chain links TRBV6-5 with TRBJ1-4, with D possibly being TRBD1 (5 bases). Germline CDR1 and CDR2: MNHEY and SVGAGI. This CDR3 is built from 16 residues. The V end lost 6 bases, the J end lost 7 bases, and 21 bases lay between the germline ends. CDR3 sequence reads: CASSPFGRGYGEKLFF. CDR3 bases: TGTGCCAGCAGCCCCTTTGGAAGGGGCTACGGTGAAAAACTGTTTTTT.

A remark on this clonotype: This may stem from a read error, because a much larger clone lies one nucleotide away. The chain uses TRBV11-2 and TRBJ2-3; D is possibly TRBD2 (7 bases). V was trimmed by 7 bases and J by 4 bases, leaving 21 bases between them. This CDR3 comprises 16 residues. Germline V lookup: CDR1 SGHAT, CDR2 FQNNGV. The CDR3 reads CASTLGGGGHADTQYF. CDR3 coding DNA: TGTGCCAGCACCCTCGGAGGGGGGGGACACGCAGATACGCAGTATTTT.

V and J are TRBV20-1 and TRBJ1-2, with TRBD1 as a possible D gene (5 bases). V was trimmed by 3 bases and J by 1 base, leaving 9 bases between them. The CDR3 has 13 amino acids. The V gene's germline CDR1 is DFQATT and CDR2 SNEGSKA (reference sequence). CDR3 protein: CSARDMDNYGYTF. CDR3 DNA: TGCAGTGCTAGGGACATGGATAACTATGGCTACACCTTC.

This clonotype was observed at least ten times. The chain recombines TRBV20-1 with TRBJ2-1; 9 nucleotides align to TRBD2. CDR1 is DFQATT and CDR2 is SNEGSKA in the germline V gene (reference sequence). V lost 6 bases, J lost 6 bases, and 9 bases stayed unmatched. The CDR3 loop spans 14 amino acids. The CDR3 DNA reads as TGCAGTGCCCAGATTCCAGCGGGGGGCAATGAGCAGTTCTTC. Amino acids: CSAQIPAGGNEQFF.

The chain combines TRBV12-3 or TRBV12-4 with TRBJ2-1, with D uncertain. CDR3 length equals 15 residues. The germline V and J ends were trimmed by 6 bases and 0 bases, with 12 bases remaining between them. The CDR3 nucleotides read TGTGCCAGCAGGGAAGACGGCAGCTCCTACAATGAGCAGTTCTTC. This encodes CASREDGSSYNEQFF.

The sample holds many counts of this clonotype. In DNA, the CDR3 is TGCAGCGTTGTTGGCCCAGTACAAGAGACCCAGTACTTC. It specifies CSVVGPVQETQYF. The chain couples TRBV29-1 to TRBJ2-5; D remains ambiguous. V was pared by 4 bases and J by 2 bases, with 11 bases between. The CDR3 totals 13 residues. Germline V lookup: CDR1 SQVTM, CDR2 ANQGSEA.

In its sample, this clonotype was seen a few times. The chain recombines TRBV4-3 with TRBJ2-7; TRBD1 matches at 8 bases. Germline loops: CDR1 LGHNA, CDR2 YSLEER. The CDR3 runs 15 residues. V was clipped by 4 bases and J by 6 bases; unmatched bases: 11. The CDR3 bases are TGCGCCAGCAGCCTTGGTCGGACAGGGTCGGGCGAGCAGTACTTC. Its protein product is CASSLGRTGSGEQYF.

As for this clonotype: At one of its ends the junction is not consistent with the germline gene, which may arise from a read error. V usage is TRBV7-2 and J usage is TRBJ1-1, with 7 bases matching TRBD1. The CDR3 has 16 residues. Germline CDR1 reads SGHTA; CDR2 reads FQGNSA. CDR3 nucleotides: TGTGTCAGCAGCTTCAAGGGGGCGGGTATGAACACTGAAGCTTTCTTT. Translated, it gives CVSSFKGAGMNTEAFF.

The chain has TRBV5-5 and TRBJ1-6; 7 nucleotides match TRBD1. CDR1 and CDR2 (germline): SGHKS, YYEKEE (reference sequence). The CDR3 contains 15 residues. Losses at the gene ends were 4 bases for V and 7 bases for J; bases not matched to a gene: 8. The chain's CDR3 is CASSVIQGVNSPLHF. The DNA of the CDR3 is TGTGCCAGCAGCGTAATCCAGGGGGTCAATTCACCCCTCCACTTT. The whole variable domain, remainder taken from reference TRBV5-5 and TRBJ1-6, is DAGVTQSPTHLIKTRGQQVTLRCSPISGHKSVSWYQQVLGQGPQFIFQYYEKEERGRGNFPDRFSARQFPNYSSELNVNALLLGDSALYLCASSVIQGVNSPLHFGNGTRLTVT.

In the case of this clonotype: As the CDR3 is not closed by the conserved phenylalanine or tryptophan, this likely results from a read error. The chain uses TRBV5-1 and TRBJ1-5, with no clear D. The CDR3 spans 15 residues. Germline CDR1 reads SGHRS; CDR2 reads YFSETQ. With 0 bases removed from V and 6 bases from J, the gap between germline ends came to 13 bases. As DNA, the CDR3 is TGCGCCAGCAGCTTGGCCGGTGGGCCAGGTCAGCCCCAGCATTAT. The encoded protein is CASSLAGGPGQPQHY.

The chain couples TRBV29-1 to TRBJ1-1; 7 nucleotides align to TRBD1. Germline CDR1 is SQVTM and CDR2 is ANQGSEA. V was clipped by 7 bases and J by 1 base; unmatched bases: 6. The CDR3 loop spans 13 amino acids. CDR3 residues: CSAAGQTNTEAFF. CDR3 DNA sequence: TGCAGCGCGGCGGGACAGACGAACACTGAAGCTTTCTTT.

This sequence joins TRBV25-1 and TRBJ2-1, with a weak D call TRBD1 (5 bases). The CDR3 is 14 residues long. With 6 bases removed from V and 3 bases from J, the gap between germline ends came to 12 bases. From germline, CDR1 is MGHDK and CDR2 SYGVNS. CDR3 DNA sequence: TGTGCCAGCAGAAGGGGCGGAGACTACAATGAGCAGTTCTTC. Its protein is CASRRGGDYNEQFF.

The V and J genes are TRBV20-1 and TRBJ2-3; 9 positions match TRBD2. The CDR3 runs 14 residues. Trimming at V came to 3 bases and at J to 4 bases, leaving 5 bases not matched to a gene. Germline CDR1 reads DFQATT; CDR2 reads SNEGSKA (reference sequence). The CDR3 bases are TGCAGTGCTAGTGCGGGAGGGCGTGCAGATACGCAGTATTTT. It specifies CSASAGGRADTQYF.

The V and J genes are TRBV9 and TRBJ2-3; TRBD2 matches at 8 bases. The CDR3 loop spans 16 amino acids. The germline V gene has CDR1 SGDLS and CDR2 YYNGEE. The V segment lost 3 bases and the J segment 5 bases; nucleotides outside the gene matches: 11. CDR3 region: CASSGSISGGLDTQYF. The CDR3 DNA reads TGTGCCAGCAGCGGATCAATCAGCGGGGGCTTAGATACGCAGTATTTT.

V gene TRBV27 combines with J gene TRBJ2-1; TRBD2 agrees at 10 bases. Unmatched junction bases numbered 11, after V lost 5 bases and J lost 7 bases. The CDR3 is 16 amino acids. Per germline, CDR1 MNHEY and CDR2 SMNVEV (reference sequence). CDR3 nucleotides: TGTGCCAGCAGTGCCACATCTAGCGGGAGTGCGAATGAGCAGTTCTTC. Amino acids: CASSATSSGSANEQFF.

This clonotype has more than one count but fewer than ten. This chain joins TRBV20-1 and TRBJ1-5, with D unclear. The CDR3 has 13 residues. Germline V gives CDR1 DFQATT, CDR2 SNEGSKA (reference sequence). Trimming shortened V by 2 bases and J by 3 bases, and 8 bases separated the two germline ends. CDR3 in DNA: TGCAGTGCTAGATTGGGTACCAATCAGCCCCAGCATTTT. Amino acid sequence: CSARLGTNQPQHF.

This clonotype occurred a few times. V and J are TRBV11-2 and TRBJ2-1; D gene uncertain. The CDR3 runs 16 residues. CDR1 is SGHAT, CDR2 FQNNGV, per germline. V lost 3 bases, J lost 0 bases, and 12 bases lay in between. For the CDR3, the DNA is TGTGCCAGCAGCTTTACGGGCAGCAGCTCCTACAATGAGCAGTTCTTC. Residues: CASSFTGSSSYNEQFF.

This clonotype was seen ten or more times. The chain joins TRBV12-3 or TRBV12-4 to TRBJ2-7; 7 bases align to TRBD1. The CDR3 length is 14 residues. V was clipped by 5 bases and J by 4 bases; unmatched bases: 8. This chain's CDR3 is CASSLRQGRYEQYF. The CDR3 region has the DNA TGTGCCAGCAGTCTAAGACAGGGAAGGTACGAGCAGTACTTC.

This chain joins TRBV11-1 and TRBJ2-4, with TRBD1 matching over 7 bases. The closer fit of TRBJ2-5 to the DNA end suggests the J call may be wrong. CDR3 length: 15 residues. Germline CDR1 and CDR2: SGHAT and FQDESV (reference sequence). CDR3 region: CASSLRGQFGETQYF. CDR3 bases: TGTGCCAGCAGCTTAAGGGGACAGTTTGGTGAGACCCAGTACTTC.

The chain is built from TRBV6-6 and TRBJ1-5; D might be TRBD1 (5 bases). The CDR3 is made up of 16 amino acids. CDR1 is MNHNY and CDR2 is SVGAGI in the germline V gene (reference sequence). Trimming removed 7 bases from V and 4 bases from J, with 20 bases in between. The CDR3 sequence: CASIPRGQGSNQPQHF. The CDR3 region has the DNA TGTGCCAGCATCCCCCGCGGCCAGGGTTCTAATCAGCCCCAGCATTTT.

The sample holds many counts of this clonotype. The rearrangement uses TRBV4-3 and TRBJ2-1, with D perhaps matching TRBD2 (5 bases). Trimming pared 2 bases from V and 0 bases from J, leaving 8 bases between. CDR1 LGHNA and CDR2 YSLEER come from the germline V gene. The length of the CDR3 is 15 residues. CDR3 protein: CASSQSEGSYNEQFF. The CDR3 bases are TGCGCCAGCAGCCAATCCGAGGGCTCCTACAATGAGCAGTTCTTC.

The V and J genes are TRBV12-3 or TRBV12-4 and TRBJ1-6; 9 nucleotides line up with TRBD1. Unmatched junction bases numbered 8, after V lost 5 bases and J lost 9 bases. The CDR3 totals 15 residues. The CDR3 region has the DNA TGTGCCAGCAGTAAACTAACAGGGGGCAGTTCACCCCTCCACTTT. It specifies CASSKLTGGSSPLHF.

The chain has TRBV9 and TRBJ2-1; either TRBD1 or TRBD2 may supply D (5 bases each). Trimming cost V 1 base and J 4 bases, with 15 bases left between them. The CDR3 runs 16 residues. CDR1 is SGDLS and CDR2 is YYNGEE in the germline V gene. In nucleotides, the CDR3 is TGTGCCAGCAGCGTATCTGAGGGGCTCGGGTACAATGAGCAGTTCTTC. Amino acid sequence: CASSVSEGLGYNEQFF.

This clonotype has just a few counts. The chain is built from TRBV5-5 and TRBJ1-5, with TRBD1 matching 9 bases. This CDR3 is 16 amino acids long. Germline CDR1 reads SGHKS; CDR2 reads YYEKEE (reference sequence). V lost 0 bases and J lost 4; bases outside the gene matches: 5. As DNA, the CDR3 is TGTGCCAGCAGCTTGGCCGCGGGACAGGGAAATCAGCCCCAGCATTTT. It specifies CASSLAAGQGNQPQHF.

This sequence joins TRBV12-3 or TRBV12-4 and TRBJ2-4, with D perhaps TRBD2 (6 bases). V lost 3 bases to trimming and J lost 8 bases, with 11 bases between them. The CDR3 spans 13 residues. Written as DNA, the CDR3 is TGTGCCAGCAGTTTCGGAGGGTTGGACATTCAGTACTTC. Its protein is CASSFGGLDIQYF.

In this sample, this clonotype turned up a few times. The chain has TRBV29-1 and TRBJ1-1; D uncertain. CDR1 is SQVTM and CDR2 is ANQGSEA in the germline V gene. V lost 6 bases and J lost 1, with 12 bases in between. CDR3 length: 13 amino acids. The CDR3 DNA sequence: TGCAGCGTCGCCGAACAGTGGAACACTGAAGCTTTCTTT. The encoded protein is CSVAEQWNTEAFF.

In its sample, this clonotype was seen a few times. The chain recombines TRBV29-1 with TRBJ2-7; 10 positions agree with TRBD2. Trimming took 1 base from V and 1 from J; bases not matched to a gene: 7. CDR3 length: 16 residues. The germline V gene encodes CDR1 SQVTM and CDR2 ANQGSEA. The CDR3 spells CSVEGLAGAPSYEQYF. CDR3 in DNA: TGCAGCGTTGAAGGGCTAGCGGGAGCCCCATCCTACGAGCAGTACTTC.

V is TRBV11-2 and J is TRBJ2-3; no firm D call. Germline-derived CDR1 and CDR2 are SGHAT and FQNNGV. CDR3 length: 14 residues. The ends were cut back, 2 bases at V and 6 bases at J, with 12 bases in the middle. The CDR3 sequence is CASSLSLGKDTQYF. As DNA, the CDR3 is TGTGCCAGCAGCTTAAGTTTAGGGAAGGATACGCAGTATTTT.